A single sample is the source of the 30 T cell receptor beta chains below, sequenced in a study of T cells in Graves' hyperthyroidism and ophthalmopathy. Researchers took RNA transcripts and amplified the TCR beta CDR3 regions from them. First-round RT-PCR targeting the TCR CDR3 was performed with the HTBI primer set. TCRdb itself ran the multiplex PCR reads through MiXCR, one entry per CDR3 protein. The profile shows some 500,000 distinct CDR3 sequences, around 14% of them singletons. The source material was blood. The source of these receptors is a woman under 30 with Graves' hyperthyroidism.

This clonotype was found many times. The V gene is TRBV27, the J gene TRBJ2-7; D gene unclear. This CDR3 is 13 amino acids long. Germline V lookup: CDR1 MNHEY, CDR2 SMNVEV (reference sequence). V gave up 3 bases and J gave up 1 base, with 7 bases separating them. CDR3 nucleotides: TGTGCCAGCAGTTTCAAGGAATCCTACGAGCAGTACTTC. The encoded protein is CASSFKESYEQYF.

This clonotype has at least ten counts. The chain joins TRBV3-1 to TRBJ1-3, with a tentative D call TRBD1 (5 bases). The germline gives CDR1 LGHDT, CDR2 YNNKEL (reference sequence). The CDR3 length is 17 residues. The V gene lost 0 bases and the J gene lost 2 bases, with 14 bases spanning the gap. CDR3 coding DNA: TGTGCCAGCAGCCAAGAGAGCGGGGCCAGTGCTGGAAACACCATATATTTT. It specifies CASSQESGASAGNTIYF.

V usage is TRBV6-1 and J usage is TRBJ2-6, with unresolved D. Germline V gene lookup returns CDR1 MNHNS and CDR2 SASEGT. Trimming stripped 4 bases from V and 2 bases from J, with 9 bases between. The CDR3 is 15 amino acids. In DNA, the CDR3 is TGTGCCAGCAGTGTTCCGGCCCCTGGGGCCAACGTCCTGACTTTC. Amino acids: CASSVPAPGANVLTF.

This clonotype was seen many times. V gene TRBV6-2 or TRBV6-3 combines with J gene TRBJ1-1; D gene unclear. Germline CDR1 reads MNHEY; CDR2 reads SVGEGT. There are 13 residues in the CDR3. V shed 7 bases and J shed 4 bases, with 13 bases lying between them. The DNA of the CDR3 is TGTGCCAGCAAGACCACGGGCGGCACTGAAGCTTTCTTT. Protein: CASKTTGGTEAFF.

Many counts were recorded for this clonotype. Here the CDR3 reads CASSPRQDFNQPQHF. CDR3 bases: TGTGCCAGCAGTCCCCGACAGGATTTCAATCAGCCCCAGCATTTT. The chain recombines TRBV12-3 or TRBV12-4 with TRBJ1-5, with D perhaps TRBD1 (6 bases). Trimming shortened V by 5 bases and J by 3 bases, and 14 bases separated the two germline ends. The CDR3 sequence is 15 residues long.

This clonotype was counted at least ten times. The J gene is TRBJ2-1, the V gene TRBV24-1, with D uncertain. Trimming pared 2 bases from V and 0 bases from J, leaving 13 bases between. CDR1 and CDR2 (germline): KGHDR, SFDVKD. The CDR3 spans 17 residues. In nucleotides, the CDR3 is TGTGCCACCAGTGATTCCCCTTCGAGAGCCTCCTACAATGAGCAGTTCTTC. Amino acids: CATSDSPSRASYNEQFF.

This clonotype has only one observation. The rearrangement uses TRBV10-3 and TRBJ1-2; 8 bases align to TRBD1. Per the germline V gene, CDR1 is ENHRY and CDR2 is SYGVKD. The CDR3 covers 15 residues. The ends lost 3 bases at V and 6 bases at J; junction bases unmatched: 9. As DNA, the CDR3 is TGTGCCATCAGTGAAGACAGGGGCCCCCTAGATGGCTACACCTTC. Translated, it gives CAISEDRGPLDGYTF.

This clonotype was observed a handful of times. V gene TRBV18 combines with J gene TRBJ2-5; D may be TRBD2 (6 bases). This CDR3 has 12 amino acids. With 5 bases removed from V and 5 bases from J, the gap between germline ends came to 9 bases. The V gene's germline CDR1 is KGHSH and CDR2 LQKENI. As DNA, the CDR3 is TGTGCCAGCTCAGAACGGGAGGAGACCCAGTACTTC. This translates into CASSEREETQYF.

This clonotype was seen ten or more times. The rearrangement uses TRBV4-1 and TRBJ2-3; 10 nucleotides align to TRBD2. Germline V gives CDR1 MGHRA, CDR2 YSYEKL. CDR3 length equals 14 residues. V dropped 4 bases and J dropped 4; count of bases not matched to a gene: 2. The CDR3 sequence: CASSPAGGADTQYF. CDR3 sequence (DNA): TGCGCCAGCAGCCCAGCGGGAGGGGCAGATACGCAGTATTTT.

At least ten counts were recorded for this clonotype. J is TRBJ2-5 and V is TRBV6-5; D gene ambiguous. The CDR3 covers 14 residues. Germline V gives CDR1 MNHEY, CDR2 SVGAGI. V was pared by 0 bases and J by 0 bases, with 5 bases between. CDR3 DNA: TGTGCCAGCAGTTACTCAAGGGACCAAGAGACCCAGTACTTC. Amino acid sequence: CASSYSRDQETQYF.

This clonotype was seen ten or more times. The CDR3 region is CATSEGTGNNEQFF. The DNA of the CDR3 is TGTGCCACCAGTGAAGGGACGGGTAACAATGAGCAGTTCTTC. The J gene is TRBJ2-1, the V gene TRBV24-1; D may correspond to TRBD1 or TRBD2 (5 bases each). The germline V and J ends were trimmed by 4 bases and 5 bases, with 11 bases remaining between them. The CDR3 is made up of 14 amino acids. Germline CDR1 and CDR2: KGHDR and SFDVKD.

This clonotype was counted many times. As DNA, the CDR3 is TGTGCCTGGAGTGCGCCACTGAACACTGAAGCTTTCTTT. The encoded protein is CAWSAPLNTEAFF. The V and J genes are TRBV30 and TRBJ1-1, with no clear D. With 1 base removed from V and 0 bases from J, the gap between germline ends came to 6 bases. Germline CDR1 and CDR2: GTSNPN and SVGIG (reference sequence). This CDR3 region has 13 residues.

In this sample, this clonotype turned up many times. The chain is built from TRBV5-1 and TRBJ1-1; the D is unclear. Germline V gene sequence: CDR1 SGHRS, CDR2 YFSETQ. This CDR3 has 15 amino acids. Trimming shortened V by 0 bases and J by 0 bases, and 9 bases separated the two germline ends. The CDR3 DNA sequence: TGCGCCAGCAGCTTGGTGGAGGGCCTGAACACTGAAGCTTTCTTT. It is translated as CASSLVEGLNTEAFF. The complete variable domain, with remaining parts taken from reference TRBV5-1 and TRBJ1-1, reads KAGVTQTPRYLIKTRGQQVTLSCSPISGHRSVSWYQQTPGQGLQFLFEYFSETQRNKGNFPGRFSGRQFSNSRSEMNVSTLELGDSALYLCASSLVEGLNTEAFFGQGTRLTVV.

The chain recombines TRBV7-3 with TRBJ2-1; TRBD2 matches 7 bases. Germline V gives CDR1 SGHTA, CDR2 FQGTGA. V gave up 5 bases and J gave up 0 bases; unmatched junction bases: 7. CDR3 size: 16 residues. The chain's CDR3 is CASSGWGGGSYNEQFF. DNA of the CDR3: TGTGCCAGCAGCGGCTGGGGGGGGGGCTCCTACAATGAGCAGTTCTTC. Combining the CDR3 with reference TRBV7-3 and TRBJ2-1 gives the whole variable domain GAGVSQTPSNKVTEKGKYVELRCDPISGHTALYWYRQSLGQGPEFLIYFQGTGAADDSGLPNDRFFAVRPEGSVSTLKIQRTERGDSAVYLCASSGWGGGSYNEQFFGPGTRLTVL.

This clonotype was detected ten times or more. The V call is TRBV2, the J call TRBJ1-5; D is unresolved. The CDR3 is 12 residues long. The germline CDR1 and CDR2 sequences are SNHLY and FYNNEI. With 4 bases removed from V and 4 bases from J, the gap between germline ends came to 5 bases. The CDR3 region has the DNA TGTGCCAGCAGTGTGCCTAATCAGCCCCAGCATTTT. As protein: CASSVPNQPQHF.

In its sample, this clonotype was seen many times. The chain has TRBV27 and TRBJ1-2, with unresolved D. This CDR3 comprises 14 residues. The germline V and J ends were trimmed by 4 bases and 8 bases, with 17 bases remaining between them. Germline CDR1 reads MNHEY; CDR2 reads SMNVEV (reference sequence). The CDR3 coding sequence is TGTGCCAGCAGTTCCTCGACCCGCTTTTACGGCTACACCTTC. Protein sequence: CASSSSTRFYGYTF.

This clonotype was counted a few times. CDR3 nucleotide sequence: TGCAGTGCTGATTTGGGCGAGACAGGGGTATCCTATGGCTACACCTTC. The encoded protein is CSADLGETGVSYGYTF. The genes are TRBV20-1 and TRBJ1-2, with 8 bases that match TRBD1. The CDR3 extends over 16 amino acids. J gave up 4 bases and V 5 bases, and 15 bases lay outside the gene matches. Germline V gene data show CDR1 as DFQATT and CDR2 as SNEGSKA (reference sequence).

This clonotype has more than one count but fewer than ten. V and J are TRBV19 and TRBJ2-5; the D is unclear. The CDR3 contains 14 residues. Trimming pared 8 bases from V and 1 base from J, leaving 14 bases between. Germline CDR1 reads LNHDA; CDR2 reads SQIVND (reference sequence). CDR3 residues: CASHGPRPQETQYF. Written as DNA, the CDR3 is TGTGCCAGTCATGGACCACGACCCCAAGAGACCCAGTACTTC.

The chain combines TRBV13 with TRBJ2-3; the D gene is possibly TRBD2 (5 bases). Trimming pared 5 bases from V and 4 bases from J, leaving 13 bases between. Germline CDR1 is PRHDT and CDR2 is FYEKMQ (reference sequence). The length of the CDR3 is 14 residues. The CDR3 DNA is TGTGCCAGCAGCCTCCGGGGAGCGCCAGATACGCAGTATTTT. It translates to CASSLRGAPDTQYF.

This clonotype was counted ten times or more. The V call is TRBV19, the J call TRBJ1-6; D perhaps matches TRBD1 (6 bases). V was cut by 4 bases and J by 10 bases, with 17 bases left in between. CDR1 is LNHDA, CDR2 SQIVND, per germline (reference sequence). The CDR3 consists of 15 residues. CDR3 in amino acids: CASSTMMRGNSPLHF. CDR3 DNA sequence: TGTGCCAGTAGTACCATGATGAGGGGGAACTCACCCCTCCACTTT.

This clonotype was seen many times. The chain links TRBV12-3 or TRBV12-4 to TRBJ1-2; possible D gene TRBD1, 5 bases. Trimming shortened V by 7 bases and J by 3 bases, and 15 bases separated the two germline ends. The CDR3 has 14 residues. CDR3 residues: CASTLPGTHYGYTF. The CDR3 DNA sequence: TGTGCCAGCACCCTCCCCGGGACCCACTATGGCTACACCTTC.

The sample holds a few counts of this clonotype. The V and J genes are TRBV29-1 and TRBJ2-1; 7 bases fit TRBD1. CDR3 length: 12 residues. Trimming at V came to 7 bases and at J to 6 bases, leaving 6 bases not matched to a gene. Germline V CDR1 and CDR2: SQVTM, ANQGSEA. The CDR3 loop is CSGAPGGNEQFF. DNA for the CDR3: TGCAGCGGCGCCCCAGGGGGCAATGAGCAGTTCTTC.

The table lists this clonotype with many counts. The rearrangement uses TRBV4-2 and TRBJ2-5; tentative D call: TRBD1 (5 bases). The CDR3 consists of 15 residues. Trimming took off 1 base at V and 4 bases at J, with 13 bases between the two ends. CDR1 LGHNA and CDR2 YNFKEQ come from the germline V gene. CDR3 DNA: TGTGCCAGCAGCCAAGTTCCAGGGTGGACAGAGACCCAGTACTTC. Protein: CASSQVPGWTETQYF.

V and J are TRBV2 and TRBJ1-5; weak D call: TRBD1 (5 bases). In germline, CDR1 is SNHLY, CDR2 FYNNEI. V dropped 8 bases and J dropped 2 bases, with 10 bases sitting between them. The CDR3 is 13 residues long. The CDR3 sequence is CASVQGGNQPQHF. DNA of the CDR3: TGTGCCAGCGTCCAGGGAGGCAATCAGCCCCAGCATTTT.

The V gene is TRBV18, the J gene TRBJ2-5; D is perhaps TRBD1 (6 bases). V lost 3 bases and J lost 2, with 13 bases in between. Germline CDR1 is KGHSH and CDR2 is LQKENI. The CDR3 spans 15 residues. CDR3 residues: CASSPWGGQQETQYF. For the CDR3, the DNA is TGTGCCAGCTCACCGTGGGGTGGACAGCAAGAGACCCAGTACTTC.

The chain uses TRBV19 and TRBJ2-1; D ambiguous. V shed 3 bases and J shed 2 bases, with 11 bases lying between them. The CDR3 spans 15 residues. Germline CDR1 reads LNHDA; CDR2 reads SQIVND (reference sequence). The CDR3 DNA sequence: TGTGCCAGTAGTATCGATACCGGGCCCTACAATGAGCAGTTCTTC. It is translated as CASSIDTGPYNEQFF.

The table lists this clonotype with a few counts. The chain links TRBV5-6 to TRBJ2-1, with 8 bases fitting TRBD2. Trimming took 1 base from V and 10 from J; bases not matched to a gene: 13. CDR3 size: 16 residues. Germline CDR1 reads SGHDT; CDR2 reads YYEEEE. The CDR3 sequence: CASSLWGTSRSGEQFF. CDR3 sequence (DNA): TGTGCCAGCAGCTTGTGGGGGACTAGTCGGAGCGGGGAGCAGTTCTTC.

Ten or more counts support this clonotype. V gene TRBV7-2 combines with J gene TRBJ1-5; 9 nucleotides agree with TRBD1. The CDR3 has 16 residues. The germline CDR1 and CDR2 sequences are SGHTA and FQGNSA. J gave up 5 bases and V 8 bases, and 13 bases lay outside the gene matches. CDR3 nucleotides: TGTGCCAGCGGCCCCCGAACAGGGGGCTTTTATCAGCCCCAGCATTTT. It encodes CASGPRTGGFYQPQHF. The complete variable domain, with remaining parts taken from reference TRBV7-2 and TRBJ1-5, reads GAGVSQSPSNKVTEKGKDVELRCDPISGHTALYWYRQSLGQGLEFLIYFQGNSAPDKSGLPSDRFSAERTGGSVSTLTIQRTQQEDSAVYLCASGPRTGGFYQPQHFGDGTRLSIL.

This clonotype has at least ten counts. V and J are TRBV7-3 and TRBJ2-1; D is ambiguous. Germline V lookup: CDR1 SGHTA, CDR2 FQGTGA. The CDR3 runs to 13 residues. V gave up 0 bases and J gave up 5 bases, with 5 bases separating them. In DNA, the CDR3 is TGTGCCAGCAGCTTAACGTTTAACAATGAGCAGTTCTTC. Amino acids: CASSLTFNNEQFF. The variable domain in full, with the rest retrieved from reference TRBV7-3 and TRBJ2-1, is GAGVSQTPSNKVTEKGKYVELRCDPISGHTALYWYRQSLGQGPEFLIYFQGTGAADDSGLPNDRFFAVRPEGSVSTLKIQRTERGDSAVYLCASSLTFNNEQFFGPGTRLTVL.

This clonotype was seen at least ten times. The chain joins TRBV30 to TRBJ2-2, with D hard to call. The CDR3 has 13 residues. Germline loops: CDR1 GTSNPN, CDR2 SVGIG (reference sequence). V lost 4 bases and J lost 1, with 7 bases in between. CDR3: CAWNTRNTGELFF. The CDR3 DNA follows: TGTGCCTGGAATACCCGGAACACCGGGGAGCTGTTTTTT.